These 30 T cell receptor beta chains were all obtained from the same sample, sequenced in a study of lymphopenia after photon versus proton radiotherapy. This table comes from immunoSEQ multiplex PCR, and its TCRdb copy is limited to in-frame clones, with some not included. In the table there are some 21,000 clones, roughly 85% of which are singletons. The sample was peripheral blood, taken from a patient treated with photon-based radiotherapy. The receptors derive from a man in his 60s with pancreatic cancer.

The genes are TRBV6-6 and TRBJ1-1, with D possibly being TRBD1 (5 bases). The CDR3 sequence is 15 residues long. V gave up 0 bases and J gave up 5 bases, with 13 bases separating them. From germline, CDR1 is MNHNY and CDR2 SVGAGI (reference sequence). In DNA, the CDR3 is TGTGCCAGCAGTTACTCGCAGGGCGTTGGGACTGAAGCTTTCTTT. Translation gives CASSYSQGVGTEAFF.

This chain links TRBV5-1 with TRBJ2-5, with 11 bases aligning to TRBD1. The length of the CDR3 is 15 residues. Looked up from germline, CDR1 is SGHRS and CDR2 is YFSETQ. Germline trimming cut 4 bases from V and 5 bases from J; bases unmatched to any gene: 7. Written as DNA, the CDR3 is TGCGCCAGCAGCCAATCCGGGACAGGGGGGGAGACCCAGTACTTC. Translated: CASSQSGTGGETQYF.

The rearrangement links TRBV5-1 to TRBJ2-5; D remains unclear. This CDR3 is built from 8 residues. Deletions cut 7 bases from V and 7 bases from J, with 2 bases between. Germline V gives CDR1 SGHRS, CDR2 YFSETQ. Here the CDR3 reads CASSTQYF. CDR3 DNA: TGCGCCAGCTCGACCCAGTACTTC.

The chain recombines TRBV5-4 with TRBJ1-5, with D perhaps matching TRBD1 (6 bases). V was clipped by 2 bases and J by 4 bases, with 10 bases between them. Looked up from germline, CDR1 is SGHNT and CDR2 is YYREEE (reference sequence). The CDR3 sequence is 14 residues long. CDR3 DNA sequence: TGTGCCAGCAGCTTCGGGGGGCTGAATCAGCCCCAGCATTTT. Translating it yields CASSFGGLNQPQHF.

This rearrangement joins TRBV9 to TRBJ1-4, with D perhaps matching TRBD1 (5 bases). Germline loops: CDR1 SGDLS, CDR2 YYNGEE. This CDR3 comprises 16 residues. The ends were cut back, 0 bases at V and 5 bases at J, with 14 bases in the middle. DNA for the CDR3: TGTGCCAGCAGCGTAGGAGTCCTGGGGGGAAATGAAAAACTGTTTTTT. Protein: CASSVGVLGGNEKLFF.

The chain links TRBV30 to TRBJ1-5; 8 bases match TRBD1. V shed 5 bases, J shed 3 bases, and the junction held 9 bases outside the gene matches. CDR3 length: 15 residues. Germline-derived CDR1 and CDR2 are GTSNPN and SVGIG (reference sequence). The CDR3 here is CAWSKQGGVNQPQHF. As DNA, the CDR3 is TGTGCCTGGTCCAAACAGGGGGGGGTCAATCAGCCCCAGCATTTT. The variable domain in full, completed from reference TRBV30 and TRBJ1-5, reads SQTIHQWPATLVQPVGSPLSLECTVEGTSNPNLYWYRQAAGRGLQLLFYSVGIGQISSEVPQNLSASRPQDRQFILSSKKLLLSDSGFYLCAWSKQGGVNQPQHFGDGTRLSIL.

The rearrangement joins TRBV21-1 to TRBJ1-3; TRBD1, the table's D call, lacks a check against the DNA. TRBV21-1 is a recognized pseudogene. This CDR3 comprises 13 residues. The CDR3 nucleotides read TGTGCCAGCAGCGCCAGCTCTGGAAACACCATATATTTT. The encoded protein is CASSASSGNTIYF.

This sequence joins TRBV30 and TRBJ1-3; D unclear. V lost 0 bases and J 3 bases, leaving 3 bases between the germline ends. This CDR3 spans 12 amino acids. CDR1 and CDR2 (germline): GTSNPN, SVGIG (reference sequence). In nucleotides, the CDR3 is TGTGCCTGGAGTGTACTTGGAAACACCATATATTTT. This encodes CAWSVLGNTIYF. Drawing the rest from reference TRBV30 and TRBJ1-3, the complete variable domain is SQTIHQWPATLVQPVGSPLSLECTVEGTSNPNLYWYRQAAGRGLQLLFYSVGIGQISSEVPQNLSASRPQDRQFILSSKKLLLSDSGFYLCAWSVLGNTIYFGEGSWLTVV.

To note about this clone: The same CDR3 can be traced to other DNA sequences in this sample. The chain couples TRBV5-4 to TRBJ1-2; D remains unclear. This CDR3 comprises 13 residues. The V end was cut by 2 bases, the J end by 0 bases, with 5 bases between. Germline V gene lookup returns CDR1 SGHNT and CDR2 YYREEE (reference sequence). CDR3 nucleotide sequence: TGTGCCAGCAGCTTAACAGCTAACTATGGCTACACCTTC. Translating it yields CASSLTANYGYTF.

The chain couples TRBV5-6 to TRBJ1-1, with TRBD1 matching over 8 bases. The germline V gene encodes CDR1 SGHDT and CDR2 YYEEEE. The J segment lost 1 base and the V segment lost 4 bases, leaving 6 bases of the junction unmatched. The CDR3 contains 15 residues. The CDR3 here is CASSDAGQGNTEAFF. The CDR3, as DNA: TGTGCCAGCAGCGACGCTGGACAGGGGAACACTGAAGCTTTCTTT.

This rearrangement joins TRBV7-6 to TRBJ1-1, with D tentatively TRBD1 (5 bases). V lost 6 bases, J lost 4 bases, and 18 bases lay in between. Per germline, CDR1 SGHVS and CDR2 FNYEAQ. The CDR3 sequence is 15 residues long. CDR3 bases: TGTGCCAGCAGGAACCCGCGGGGACGAGGCACTGAAGCTTTCTTT. As protein: CASRNPRGRGTEAFF.

The gene calls are TRBV6-1 and TRBJ2-1; TRBD2 matches at 8 bases. CDR1 is MNHNS, CDR2 SASEGT, per germline. J lost 4 bases, V lost 0 bases, and 14 bases had no gene match. The CDR3 is 19 residues long. The CDR3 sequence: CASSEALQGLGKIYNEQFF. CDR3 in DNA: TGTGCCAGCAGTGAAGCTTTGCAGGGACTAGGCAAGATTTACAATGAGCAGTTCTTC.

The chain joins TRBV18 to TRBJ2-1; D is unclear. Germline CDR1 is KGHSH and CDR2 is LQKENI. This CDR3 comprises 14 residues. V lost 4 bases to trimming and J lost 5 bases, with 12 bases between them. The CDR3 protein is CASSQLGSDNEQFF. The CDR3 DNA follows: TGTGCCAGCTCACAATTAGGTAGTGACAATGAGCAGTTCTTC.

V is TRBV5-8 and J is TRBJ1-5; unclear D gene. Deletions cut 2 bases from V and 0 bases from J, with 6 bases between. CDR1 is SGHTS, CDR2 YDEGEE, per germline. CDR3 size: 14 residues. The CDR3 is CASSFSSSNQPQHF. CDR3 bases: TGTGCCAGCAGCTTTTCGTCTAGCAATCAGCCCCAGCATTTT.

V usage is TRBV7-2 and J usage is TRBJ2-3; the match to TRBD2 covers 9 bases. Germline CDR1 SGHTA, CDR2 FQGNSA. The length of the CDR3 is 15 residues. The V gene end was trimmed by 6 bases and the J gene end by 4 bases; junction bases not matched to a gene: 8. CDR3 residues: CASRSLAGRADTQYF. In nucleotides, the CDR3 is TGTGCCAGCAGATCACTAGCGGGTAGGGCAGATACGCAGTATTTT.

The rearrangement links TRBV7-9 to TRBJ1-4, with TRBD1 as a possible D gene (5 bases). This CDR3 has 15 residues. The germline gives CDR1 SEHNR, CDR2 FQNEAQ (reference sequence). V was cut by 2 bases and J by 4 bases, with 11 bases left in between. DNA of the CDR3: TGTGCCAGCAGCTTAAGGAGACAGCATAATGAAAAACTGTTTTTT. It encodes CASSLRRQHNEKLFF.

The chain has TRBV19 and TRBJ2-5; the D gene is possibly TRBD1 (6 bases). The CDR3 is 13 residues long. Between the trimmed V and J ends, which lost 9 bases and 0 bases, there was a span of 11 bases. Germline V CDR1 and CDR2: LNHDA, SQIVND (reference sequence). The CDR3, as DNA: TGTGCCAGCAGACAGGAGAACCAAGAGACCCAGTACTTC. Amino acid sequence: CASRQENQETQYF.

As regards this clone: A read error may produce the germline difference seen at one junction end. This rearrangement joins TRBV7-8 to TRBJ1-1; possibly TRBD1 for D (5 bases). Germline V CDR1 and CDR2: SGHVS, FQNEAQ. The CDR3 contains 15 residues. The CDR3 DNA is TGTGCCAGCACCTTAACTCGGGACCCCAGGACTGAAGCTTTCTTT. Translation gives CASTLTRDPRTEAFF.

The chain carries TRBV5-1 and TRBJ1-5, with D tentatively TRBD1 (6 bases). The CDR3 sequence is 15 residues long. Germline assignment: CDR1 SGHRS and CDR2 YFSETQ. Trimming took 0 bases from V and 6 from J, leaving 13 bases between them. CDR3 DNA sequence: TGCGCCAGCAGCTTGGAAGGGGGGCAGGGTCAGCCCCAGCATTTT. This sequence encodes CASSLEGGQGQPQHF. Based on the CDR3 plus reference TRBV5-1 and TRBJ1-5, the full variable domain is KAGVTQTPRYLIKTRGQQVTLSCSPISGHRSVSWYQQTPGQGLQFLFEYFSETQRNKGNFPGRFSGRQFSNSRSEMNVSTLELGDSALYLCASSLEGGQGQPQHFGDGTRLSIL.

The gene calls are TRBV11-2 and TRBJ2-7; 8 nucleotides align to TRBD2. The J segment lost 3 bases and the V segment lost 1 base, leaving 5 bases of the junction unmatched. Per the germline V gene, CDR1 is SGHAT and CDR2 is FQNNGV. The CDR3 spans 15 residues. CDR3 region: CASSLGFGGDYEQYF. As DNA, the CDR3 is TGTGCCAGCAGCTTAGGTTTCGGGGGGGACTACGAGCAGTACTTC.

In its sample, this clone was seen once. V gene TRBV9 combines with J gene TRBJ2-3, with D perhaps matching TRBD2 (6 bases). Germline CDR1 is SGDLS and CDR2 is YYNGEE. The CDR3 length is 16 residues. The germline V and J ends were trimmed by 0 bases and 2 bases, with 13 bases remaining between them. CDR3 region: CASSVESGGFTDTQYF. The CDR3 DNA follows: TGTGCCAGCAGCGTAGAGAGTGGGGGGTTCACAGATACGCAGTATTTT. Together with reference TRBV9 and TRBJ2-3, the CDR3 gives the full variable domain: DSGVTQTPKHLITATGQRVTLRCSPRSGDLSVYWYQQSLDQGLQFLIQYYNGEERAKGNILERFSAQQFPDLHSELNLSSLELGDSALYFCASSVESGGFTDTQYFGPGTRLTVL.

The genes are TRBV7-8 and TRBJ2-7; no definite D call. V lost 5 bases to trimming and J lost 2 bases, with 4 bases between them. This CDR3 is built from 11 residues. Germline V gene sequence: CDR1 SGHVS, CDR2 FQNEAQ. In DNA, the CDR3 is TGTGCCAGCAGCCACGCCTACGAGCAGTACTTC. Its protein product is CASSHAYEQYF.

This chain joins TRBV6-5 and TRBJ2-5; D is perhaps TRBD2 (5 bases). The CDR3 contains 13 residues. The germline V gene has CDR1 MNHEY and CDR2 SVGAGI. The V end was cut by 7 bases, the J end by 5 bases, with 14 bases between. CDR3 DNA sequence: TGTGCCAGCATCGGGCCTGGAGGCGAGACCCAGTACTTC. Encoded protein: CASIGPGGETQYF.

The V call is TRBV6-6, the J call TRBJ2-5; weak D call: TRBD1 (5 bases). Germline loops: CDR1 MNHNY, CDR2 SVGAGI (reference sequence). The length of the CDR3 is 14 residues. The ends were cut back, 8 bases at V and 2 bases at J, with 15 bases in the middle. In DNA form, the CDR3 reads TGTGCCAGCCAAACAGGTTCAGTGCAAGAGACCCAGTACTTC. Amino acid sequence: CASQTGSVQETQYF.

In DNA form, the CDR3 reads TGTGCCAGCAGCCTCCTCGCAGGGGGGAACACTGAAGCTTTCTTT. This sequence encodes CASSLLAGGNTEAFF. This chain connects TRBV7-2 to TRBJ1-1; the match to TRBD1 covers 7 bases. The junction had 7 bases not matched to a gene; V was cut back by 5 bases and J by 1 base. In germline, CDR1 is SGHTA, CDR2 FQGNSA. The CDR3 consists of 15 residues.

The chain uses TRBV2 and TRBJ1-5, with D hard to call. The CDR3 is made up of 15 amino acids. Germline CDR1 is SNHLY and CDR2 is FYNNEI. Between the trimmed V and J ends, which lost 3 bases and 0 bases, there was a span of 9 bases. The CDR3 coding sequence is TGTGCCAGCAGTGAGTACAGCCATAGCAATCAGCCCCAGCATTTT. Amino acids: CASSEYSHSNQPQHF.

This clone was detected a few times. The genes are TRBV29-1 and TRBJ1-1, with a weak D call TRBD1 (5 bases). CDR1 and CDR2 from the germline V gene are SQVTM and ANQGSEA. The CDR3 has 10 amino acids. The V end was cut by 7 bases, the J end by 6 bases, with 9 bases between. The CDR3: CSAWDAEAFF. The DNA for the CDR3 is TGCAGCGCGTGGGACGCTGAAGCTTTCTTT. Full variable domain (missing parts from reference TRBV29-1 and TRBJ1-1): SAVISQKPSRDICQRGTSLTIQCQVDSQVTMMFWYRQQPGQSLTLIATANQGSEATYESGFVIDKFPISRPNLTFSTLTVSNMSPEDSSIYLCSAWDAEAFFGQGTRLTVV.

V is TRBV30 and J is TRBJ1-2; D might be TRBD1 (6 bases). Trimming took 1 base from V and 4 from J, leaving 16 bases between them. The CDR3 is made up of 15 amino acids. Germline CDR1 GTSNPN, CDR2 SVGIG (reference sequence). In DNA form, the CDR3 reads TGTGCCTGGAGTGGGGTCGGGGGCAGCAGCTATGGCTACACCTTC. This gives the protein CAWSGVGGSSYGYTF. Filled out from reference TRBV30 and TRBJ1-2, the complete variable domain reads SQTIHQWPATLVQPVGSPLSLECTVEGTSNPNLYWYRQAAGRGLQLLFYSVGIGQISSEVPQNLSASRPQDRQFILSSKKLLLSDSGFYLCAWSGVGGSSYGYTFGSGTRLTVV.

The chain uses TRBV25-1 and TRBJ1-4, with D possibly TRBD1 on 6 matching bases. V shed 6 bases and J shed 7 bases, with 12 bases lying between them. CDR3 size: 13 residues. Germline CDR1 is MGHDK and CDR2 is SYGVNS. CDR3 in amino acids: CASRLRGGEKLFF. Here the CDR3 DNA reads TGTGCCAGCAGGCTCAGGGGAGGTGAAAAACTGTTTTTT.

The gene calls are TRBV30 and TRBJ1-4; the D gene is possibly TRBD1 (5 bases). V dropped 6 bases and J dropped 5 bases, with 10 bases sitting between them. Per the germline V gene, CDR1 is GTSNPN and CDR2 is SVGIG (reference sequence). This CDR3 is built from 12 residues. The CDR3 reads CACPRGNEKLFF. Here the CDR3 DNA reads TGTGCCTGTCCAAGGGGCAATGAAAAACTGTTTTTT. Full variable domain (rest looked up from reference TRBV30 and TRBJ1-4): SQTIHQWPATLVQPVGSPLSLECTVEGTSNPNLYWYRQAAGRGLQLLFYSVGIGQISSEVPQNLSASRPQDRQFILSSKKLLLSDSGFYLCACPRGNEKLFFGSGTQLSVL.